These T cell receptor beta chains were read from a single sample in a study of Ad26.COV2.S vaccination and SARS-CoV-2 variants. Produced via immunoSEQ multiplex PCR; TCRdb's table is partial and in-frame only. Among 350,000 to 400,000 clones, about nine tenths were seen once, and the ten largest hold roughly 3.2%. Sequenced material: peripheral blood, taken in a trial of Ad26.COV2.S vaccine versus placebo. Receptors originate from a person aged 18-60 years who received the Ad26.COV2.S COVID-19 vaccine or a placebo. Each CDR3 is given with its conserved first and last residue. The D gene is left open where the match is weak. A row's size may be missing; if present it is once, few, many or a size class.

TRBD1	TRBV24-1	TRBJ2-7	.	TGTGCCACCAGTGCCGGACAGGGACGGTCGGCGCAGTACTTC	CATSAGQGRSAQYF
.	TRBV4-1	TRBJ1-4	.	TGCGCCAGCAGCCGCGGGGCTATTAATGAAAAACTGTTTTTT	CASSRGAINEKLFF
.	TRBV2	TRBJ1-5	.	TGTGCCAGCGGGGGGGGCCCCAATCAGCCCCAGCATTTT	CASGGGPNQPQHF
.	TRBV3-1/TRBV3-2	TRBJ1-6	.	TGTGCCAGCAGCCAAGACAGGTTGTATTCACCCCTCCACTTT	CASSQDRLYSPLHF
TRBD1	TRBV5-4	TRBJ1-2	.	TGTGCCAGCAGCATGGACAGGGGGCTTAGCTATGGCTACACCTTC	CASSMDRGLSYGYTF
.	TRBV6-5	TRBJ2-7	.	TGTGCCAGCAAGGCCAGCCAGTTCTACGAGCAGTACTTC	CASKASQFYEQYF
.	TRBV3-1/TRBV3-2	TRBJ2-1	.	TGTGCCAGCAGCGATATGACAGAAGGCTCCTACAATGAGCAGTTCTTC	CASSDMTEGSYNEQFF
TRBD2	TRBV4-3	TRBJ2-1	many	TGCGCCAGCAGCCAAGAAGGTCCCACTAGCGGGGAGGTCAATGAGCAGTTCTTC	CASSQEGPTSGEVNEQFF
.	TRBV6-5	TRBJ1-6	.	TGTGCCAGCAGTTACTCTCCACCCTCCTATAATTCACCCCTCCACTTT	CASSYSPPSYNSPLHF
TRBD1	TRBV6-5	TRBJ1-2	.	TGTGCCAGCAACACAGGGGGCGGCTATGGCTACACCTTC	CASNTGGGYGYTF
.	TRBV4-3	TRBJ1-4	.	TGCGCCAGCAGCCAATACCGCGGAGCAACTAATGAAAAACTGTTTTTT	CASSQYRGATNEKLFF
.	TRBV6-1	TRBJ1-3	.	TGTGCCAGCAGTGACCCCCGACAGCCCTCTGGAAACACCATATATTTT	CASSDPRQPSGNTIYF
.	TRBV11-2	TRBJ2-2	.	TGTGCCAGCAGCTTAGCTGTCGGGGAGCTGTTTTTT	CASSLAVGELFF
TRBD1	TRBV6-5	TRBJ1-1	.	TGTGCCAGCAGTTCTCTTTGGGCAGGGGGTTCTGAAGCTTTCTTT	CASSSLWAGGSEAFF
.	TRBV27	TRBJ2-1	.	TGTGCCAGCAGAATGACAGAAAGATACAATGAGCAGTTCTTC	CASRMTERYNEQFF
.	TRBV5-8	TRBJ2-7	.	TGTGCCAGCAGCCTCCGGGTCGAGCAGTACTTC	CASSLRVEQYF
.	TRBV6-5	TRBJ1-1	.	TGTGCCAGCAGTTACACGGCAGGGCGGAACACTGAAGCTTTCTTT	CASSYTAGRNTEAFF
.	TRBV9	TRBJ1-2	.	TGTGCCAGCAGCGTCCAGGGGAACTATGGCTACACCTTC	CASSVQGNYGYTF
TRBD1	TRBV5-6	TRBJ2-7	.	TGTGCCAGCAGCGGAATCCGGGACAGAGCAATTATCGTCTACGAGCAGTACTTC	CASSGIRDRAIIVYEQYF
TRBD1	TRBV19	TRBJ1-5	.	TGTGCCAGTAGTACCGGGACAGGGATGCGGAATCAGCCCCAGCATTTT	CASSTGTGMRNQPQHF
TRBD1	TRBV5-4	TRBJ2-7	.	TGTGCCAGCAGCCCACCCGGGACAGGGGCCTACGAGCAGTACTTC	CASSPPGTGAYEQYF
.	TRBV3-1/TRBV3-2	TRBJ1-1	.	TGTGCCAGTAGCAACGTGGAGGGCACTGAAGCTTTCTTT	CASSNVEGTEAFF
.	TRBV7-2	TRBJ1-3	.	TGTGCCAGCAGCTCCCTCGCGGCCGCGTATTCTGGAAACACCATATATTTT	CASSSLAAAYSGNTIYF
.	TRBV27	TRBJ2-7	.	TGTGCCAGCAGTTTGGACCCTAGATACGAGCAGTACTTC	CASSLDPRYEQYF
TRBD2	TRBV5-4	TRBJ2-3	.	TGTGCCAGCAGCTCGGGGGGAGCCACAGATACGCAGTATTTT	CASSSGGATDTQYF
.	TRBV5-1	TRBJ1-5	.	TGCGCCAGCAGCTTGGTGGGGGGGAGTCAGCCCCAGCATTTT	CASSLVGGSQPQHF
.	TRBV7-6	TRBJ1-2	.	TGTGCCAGCAGCAAACAGGAATCTGATGGCTACACCTTC	CASSKQESDGYTF
TRBD2	TRBV4-3	TRBJ2-3	.	TGCGCCAGCAGCCCCGGGGCCGGCGGGGGGCCCCTCACAGATACGCAGTATTTT	CASSPGAGGGPLTDTQYF
.	TRBV19	TRBJ1-1	.	TGTGCCAGTAACCCACGCCCCGGGACCGAAGCTTTCTTT	CASNPRPGTEAFF